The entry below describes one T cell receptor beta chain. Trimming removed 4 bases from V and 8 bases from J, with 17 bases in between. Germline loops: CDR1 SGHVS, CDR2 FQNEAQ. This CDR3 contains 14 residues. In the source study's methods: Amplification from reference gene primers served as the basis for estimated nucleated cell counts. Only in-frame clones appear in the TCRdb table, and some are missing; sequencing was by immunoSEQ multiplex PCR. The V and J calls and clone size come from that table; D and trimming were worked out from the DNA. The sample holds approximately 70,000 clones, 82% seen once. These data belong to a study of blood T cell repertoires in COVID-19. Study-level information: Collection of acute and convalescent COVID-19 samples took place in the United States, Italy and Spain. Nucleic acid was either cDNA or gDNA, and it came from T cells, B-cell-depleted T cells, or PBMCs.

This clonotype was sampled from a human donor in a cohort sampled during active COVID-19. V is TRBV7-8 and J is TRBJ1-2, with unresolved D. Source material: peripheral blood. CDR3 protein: CASSSPNYTGGYTF. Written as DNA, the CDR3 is TGTGCCAGCAGCTCTCCGAATTATACGGGGGGCTACACCTTC.